This TCR beta chain is from a study of cytomegalovirus exposure and HLA in healthy donors. Overall study findings and caveats: The authors enumerated under 200 TCR beta chains as linked to cytomegalovirus.

This CDR3 is 14 amino acids long. Germline V gene sequence: CDR1 MNHNY, CDR2 SVGAGI (reference sequence). Trimming removed 6 bases at V and 3 bases at J, with 12 bases between. Produced via immunoSEQ multiplex PCR; TCRdb's table is partial and in-frame only. Of 70,000 or so clones in the sample, around 90% are singletons; the top ten hold about 3%. Turning to this clone: Its matching antigen is unknown.

Sequenced sample: PBMCs. The TCR originated in a man younger than 35 in good health and CMV-seronegative. The chain combines TRBV6-6 with TRBJ2-1, with D perhaps matching TRBD1 (6 bases). Written as DNA, the CDR3 is TGTGCCAGCAGCTCCCTGGACAGCTACAATGAGCAGTTCTTC. Translating gives CASSSLDSYNEQFF.